The rows below give T cell receptor beta chains drawn from one sample of a study of blood T cells in healthy people across ages. TCRdb re-called the 5' RACE reads through MiXCR, storing one row per CDR3 protein. The data show about 730,000 distinct CDR3 sequences, with 43% seen just once and 20% to 25% held by the top ten. Source material: blood. These receptor sequences come from a woman between 55 and 75 years old in good health. Both conserved end residues are part of each CDR3. A D gene is named only where the DNA matches it firmly. The size entry is marked missing in some rows and otherwise reads once, few, many or a size class.

v_call	j_call	d_call	clone_size	cdr3_aa	cdr3_nt
TRBV28	TRBJ1-2	TRBD1	few	CASSTGGLVNYGYTF	TGTGCCAGCAGTACAGGGGGACTGGTTAACTATGGCTACACCTTC
TRBV29-1	TRBJ2-1	NA	NA	CSGDRINEQFF	TGCAGCGGTGACAGGATCAATGAGCAGTTCTTC
TRBV7-2	TRBJ2-5	TRBD2	many	CASSLFPTSGNQETQYF	TGTGCCAGCAGCTTATTTCCGACTAGCGGGAACCAAGAGACCCAGTACTTC
TRBV20-1	TRBJ2-1	NA	few	CSAKKDGYNEQFF	TGCAGTGCTAAGAAGGACGGTTACAATGAGCAGTTCTTC
TRBV6-5	TRBJ2-1	NA	few	CASSYSWDWQPEQFF	TGTGCCAGCAGTTACTCGTGGGACTGGCAGCCTGAGCAGTTCTTC
TRBV5-1	TRBJ1-4	NA	NA	CASSLGMSNEKLFF	TGCGCCAGCAGCTTGGGGATGTCTAATGAAAAACTGTTTTTT
TRBV29-1	TRBJ1-1	TRBD1	few	CSALRDRGGEAFF	TGCAGCGCGCTCCGGGACAGGGGTGGTGAAGCTTTCTTT
TRBV27	TRBJ2-7	NA	NA	CASSRTGIGSEQYF	TGTGCCAGCAGTCGTACAGGGATCGGAAGCGAGCAGTACTTC
TRBV15	TRBJ1-4	NA	NA	CATSRSTTNNEKLFF	TGTGCCACCAGCAGATCGACAACTAATAATGAAAAACTGTTTTTT
TRBV5-1	TRBJ2-7	NA	few	CASRLSVSGDIYEQYF	TGCGCCAGCAGACTATCAGTCAGCGGAGATATCTACGAGCAGTACTTC
TRBV3-1	TRBJ2-7	NA	few	CASSQSRTGSYEQYF	TGTGCCAGCAGCCAAAGCAGGACTGGCTCCTACGAGCAGTACTTC
TRBV5-1	TRBJ2-4	NA	NA	CASSVASLPGETRYF	TGCGCCAGCAGCGTAGCCTCGCTCCCCGGAGAGACCCGGTACTTC
TRBV9	TRBJ2-2	TRBD2	NA	CASSVLGTSGGWNTGELFF	TGTGCCAGCAGCGTACTTGGGACTAGCGGGGGCTGGAACACCGGGGAGCTGTTTTTT
TRBV5-1	TRBJ2-3	NA	few	CASGDDSSLTDTQYF	TGCGCCAGCGGCGACGACAGCTCCCTCACAGATACGCAGTATTTT
TRBV2	TRBJ2-7	NA	NA	CASSDVWEQYF	TGTGCCAGCAGTGACGTGTGGGAGCAGTACTTC
TRBV3-1	TRBJ2-5	NA	few	CASSQDGRPPETQYF	TGTGCCAGCAGCCAAGACGGTCGTCCTCCGGAGACCCAGTACTTC
TRBV28	TRBJ2-5	NA	NA	CASTWDSQSYNEQYF	TGTGCCAGCACCTGGGACTCCCAATCCTACAATGAGCAGTACTTC
TRBV9	TRBJ2-6	NA	NA	CASSPTIHSSGANVLTF	TGTGCCAGCAGCCCTACTATCCACAGCTCTGGGGCCAACGTCCTGACTTTC
TRBV27	TRBJ1-2	TRBD1	NA	CASSLQGENYGYTF	TGTGCCAGCAGTTTACAGGGGGAGAACTATGGCTACACCTTC
TRBV30	TRBJ1-1	NA	NA	CAWGGRRITEAFF	TGTGCCTGGGGGGGAAGGAGGATCACTGAAGCTTTCTTT
TRBV7-2	TRBJ2-5	NA	NA	CASSLVGQQQETQYF	TGTGCCAGCAGCTTAGTCGGGCAGCAGCAAGAGACCCAGTACTTC
TRBV7-8	TRBJ2-7	TRBD2	NA	CASSQLAGASYEQYF	TGTGCCAGCAGCCAACTAGCGGGAGCGAGCTACGAGCAGTACTTC
TRBV10-3	TRBJ2-1	NA	few	CAISGGSGPNNEQFF	TGTGCCATCAGTGGGGGCTCCGGGCCTAACAATGAGCAGTTCTTC
TRBV5-1	TRBJ1-3	NA	NA	CASSSGPLTGNTIYF	TGCGCCAGCAGCTCCGGGCCCCTGACTGGAAACACCATATATTTT
TRBV9	TRBJ1-2	NA	NA	CASSETTGPYGYTF	TGTGCCAGCAGCGAGACCACAGGGCCCTATGGCTACACCTTC
TRBV13	TRBJ1-3	NA	many	CASSPLRTVAGNTIYF	TGTGCCAGCAGCCCTTTAAGGACTGTTGCGGGAAACACCATATATTTT
TRBV28	TRBJ1-2	TRBD1	few	CASRTDRHYGYTF	TGTGCCAGCAGAACGGACAGGCACTATGGCTACACCTTC
TRBV28	TRBJ1-4	TRBD1	NA	CASSPNPRDRGFNNEKLFF	TGTGCCAGCAGCCCAAACCCGCGGGACAGGGGATTTAATAATGAAAAACTGTTTTTT